This entry concerns a single T cell receptor beta chain. No antigen is known for it. The record originates from a study of cytomegalovirus exposure and HLA in healthy donors. The wider study: From some 180 million T cells, an earlier analysis saw roughly 100 million unique TCR beta sequences. Study-level points and caveats: Earlier analysis looked at TCR beta V segments, and most were productive about 90% or about 30% of the time. For TCR beta chains, V- and J-gene trimming was later linked to a missense DCLRE1C variant. In vitro assays verified that a few CMV-associated chains recognized CMV antigens specifically.

Germline lookup yields CDR1 SEHNR and CDR2 FQNEAQ (reference sequence). Trimming pared 1 base from V and 7 bases from J, leaving 13 bases between. The CDR3 covers 15 residues. Use of 60 Vbeta and 13 Jbeta primers characterized the PCR. Profiled with immunoSEQ multiplex PCR; TCRdb holds only in-frame clones, not every one. The data contain 90,000 to 120,000 clones, 74% of them singletons. V gene TRBV7-9 combines with J gene TRBJ1-4; tentative D call: TRBD1 (5 bases). The source material was PBMCs. The receptor's source is a man aged 50 to 59 in good health and CMV-seropositive. CDR3 nucleotide sequence: TGTGCCAGCAGCTTAGATGGAGGGGTGGGTGAAAAACTGTTTTTT. This translates into CASSLDGGVGEKLFF.